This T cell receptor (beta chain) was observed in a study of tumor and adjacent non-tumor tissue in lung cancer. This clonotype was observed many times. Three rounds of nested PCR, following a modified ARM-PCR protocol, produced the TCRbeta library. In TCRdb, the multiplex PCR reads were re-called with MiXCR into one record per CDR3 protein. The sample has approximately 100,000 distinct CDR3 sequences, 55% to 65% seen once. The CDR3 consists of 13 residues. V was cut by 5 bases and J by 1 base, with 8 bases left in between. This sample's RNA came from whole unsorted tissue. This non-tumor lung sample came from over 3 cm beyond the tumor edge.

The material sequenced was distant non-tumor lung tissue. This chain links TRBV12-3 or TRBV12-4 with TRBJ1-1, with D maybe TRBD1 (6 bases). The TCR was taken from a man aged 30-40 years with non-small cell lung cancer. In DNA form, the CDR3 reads TGTGCCAGCAGTGGGGGGCCGAACACTGAAGCTTTCTTT. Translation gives CASSGGPNTEAFF.